The TCR beta chain described here comes from a study of T cell responses to AZD1222 COVID-19 vaccine. The study's findings and limits: Reports say nearly half of spike-specific TCRs go after unmutated variant regions. Regions 160-218 and 743-854 held dominance among vaccine-associated CD4 TCRs, which spanned spike. Females made up more of the donors, who were largely white British, and clonal diversity may have come out too low. Spike-specific TCR breadth and depth grew following two AZD1222 doses.

Germline V CDR1 and CDR2: SGDLS, YYNGEE. This CDR3 comprises 16 residues. Germline trimming cut 4 bases from V and 2 bases from J; bases unmatched to any gene: 9. About this clone: Its antigen remains unidentified.

The table came from immunoSEQ multiplex PCR; TCRdb's copy has only in-frame clones and leaves some out. The table lists about 150,000 clones, nearly 95% of them singletons. The sample was peripheral blood, taken on day 0 of AZD1222 vaccination. The chain recombines TRBV9 with TRBJ1-2, with TRBD1 matching 9 bases. The clonotype originates from an adult in good health. The CDR3 reads CASSPFGTGQNYGYTF. DNA for the CDR3: TGTGCCAGCAGCCCATTTGGGACAGGGCAAAACTATGGCTACACCTTC.